Listed here are 21 T cell receptor beta chains from one sample, sequenced in a study of CD8 T cells in ankylosing spondylitis. TCRdb re-called the 5' RACE reads through MiXCR, storing one row per CDR3 protein. The repertoire holds 30,000 to 35,000 distinct CDR3 sequences, with 30% as singletons. The sequencing sample was made of synovial fluid, either unsorted or a sorted T cell fraction (not recorded which). All receptors derive from a male donor with ankylosing spondylitis.

The chain is built from TRBV12-3 or TRBV12-4 and TRBJ2-1; TRBD2 is a possible D gene (7 bases). V was pared by 4 bases and J by 5 bases, with 9 bases between. This CDR3 region has 13 residues. CDR3 sequence (DNA): TGTGCCAGCAGTTGGGGGGGCCACAATGAGCAGTTCTTC. Translated, it gives CASSWGGHNEQFF.

The chain joins TRBV2 to TRBJ2-3, with D tentatively TRBD1 (5 bases). The germline V gene encodes CDR1 SNHLY and CDR2 FYNNEI. There are 11 residues in the CDR3. Trimming left V 7 bases short and J 8 bases short, with 10 bases between. Written as DNA, the CDR3 is TGTGCCAGCATTAGGGGTGGTACGCAGTATTTT. This gives the protein CASIRGGTQYF. Full variable domain (outside the CDR3, taken from reference TRBV2 and TRBJ2-3): EPEVTQTPSHQVTQMGQEVILRCVPISNHLYFYWYRQILGQKVEFLVSFYNNEISEKSEIFDDQFSVERPDGSNFTLKIRSTKLEDSAMYFCASIRGGTQYFGPGTRLTVL.

The rearrangement links TRBV20-1 to TRBJ2-1, with 10 bases identical to TRBD1. CDR1 and CDR2 from the germline V gene are DFQATT and SNEGSKA (reference sequence). This CDR3 comprises 14 residues. Losses at the gene ends were 6 bases for V and 8 bases for J; bases not matched to a gene: 10. CDR3 loop: CSAKDRGIMDEQFF. CDR3 nucleotide sequence: TGCAGTGCCAAGGACAGGGGGATAATGGATGAGCAGTTCTTC.

The genes are TRBV11-2 and TRBJ2-5, with D unclear. V lost 5 bases, J lost 10 bases, and 11 bases lay in between. The germline V gene encodes CDR1 SGHAT and CDR2 FQNNGV. The CDR3 contains 11 residues. The CDR3 spells CASSGMAGQYF. Written as DNA, the CDR3 is TGTGCCAGCAGCGGTATGGCTGGCCAGTACTTC.

The chain employs TRBV4-2 and TRBJ2-2; D is possibly TRBD1 (5 bases). The CDR3 has 16 amino acids. V was clipped by 2 bases and J by 3 bases, with 13 bases between them. Germline CDR1 is LGHNA and CDR2 is YNFKEQ. CDR3 DNA sequence: TGTGCCAGCAGCCAAACCTGGGGCAGGGACACCGGGGAGCTGTTTTTT. Protein product: CASSQTWGRDTGELFF.

The sample holds a few counts of this clonotype. The CDR3 loop is CASTVGGHNNEQFF. DNA of the CDR3: TGTGCCAGCACCGTAGGGGGGCATAACAATGAGCAGTTCTTC. This chain joins TRBV27 and TRBJ2-1; D may correspond to TRBD1 or TRBD2 (6 bases each). Trimming shortened V by 7 bases and J by 5 bases, and 15 bases separated the two germline ends. CDR1 and CDR2 (germline): MNHEY, SMNVEV (reference sequence). The CDR3 contains 14 residues.

The chain joins TRBV28 to TRBJ1-5; 8 nucleotides match TRBD1. Losses at the gene ends were 3 bases for V and 1 base for J; bases not matched to a gene: 11. CDR3 length: 18 amino acids. CDR1 MDHEN and CDR2 SYDVKM come from the germline V gene. Here the CDR3 reads CASSFGRQGWESNQPQHF. The CDR3 nucleotides are TGTGCCAGCAGTTTCGGCCGACAGGGGTGGGAAAGCAATCAGCCCCAGCATTTT.

This clonotype has at least ten counts. The chain links TRBV4-1 to TRBJ2-1; D might be TRBD1 (5 bases). CDR1 is MGHRA, CDR2 YSYEKL, per germline. The ends were cut back, 4 bases at V and 8 bases at J, with 24 bases in the middle. The CDR3 spans 17 residues. CDR3 sequence reads: CASSLIGPDTSDDEQFF. The CDR3 DNA reads TGCGCCAGCAGCCTAATCGGTCCGGACACATCAGACGATGAGCAGTTCTTC.

CDR3 coding DNA: TGCAGTGCCGAGACAGGGAATGAGCAGTTCTTC. Translated, it gives CSAETGNEQFF. The V call is TRBV20-1, the J call TRBJ2-1, with 7 bases lining up with TRBD1. V was pared by 6 bases and J by 7 bases, with 3 bases of the junction left unmatched. The germline gives CDR1 DFQATT, CDR2 SNEGSKA (reference sequence). The CDR3 covers 11 residues.

The V and J genes are TRBV7-8 and TRBJ2-7; D is unclear. CDR1 is SGHVS and CDR2 is FQNEAQ in the germline V gene. V shed 1 base and J shed 2 bases, with 6 bases lying between them. This CDR3 region has 13 residues. The CDR3 sequence is CASSLDQTYEQYV. CDR3 coding DNA: TGTGCCAGCAGCTTAGACCAGACCTACGAGCAGTACGTC.

V gene TRBV27 combines with J gene TRBJ2-1; D not certain. The CDR3 runs to 13 residues. CDR1 is MNHEY and CDR2 is SMNVEV in the germline V gene (reference sequence). V was trimmed by 3 bases and J by 4 bases, leaving 7 bases between them. CDR3 in amino acids: CASSFSEYNEQFF. DNA for the CDR3: TGTGCCAGCAGTTTTTCAGAATACAATGAGCAGTTCTTC.

This clonotype was recorded a few times. The chain couples TRBV7-2 to TRBJ2-3; D is undetermined. The CDR3 consists of 12 residues. CDR1 is SGHTA, CDR2 FQGNSA, per germline. Trimming stripped 5 bases from V and 3 bases from J, with 6 bases between. The DNA of the CDR3 is TGTGCCAGCAGCCTTTTAACAGATACGCAGTATTTT. This translates into CASSLLTDTQYF.

The chain joins TRBV7-8 to TRBJ2-7; 9 bases agree with TRBD2. The CDR3 has 14 amino acids. Germline values: CDR1 SGHVS, CDR2 FQNEAQ. Trimming at V came to 5 bases and at J to 0 bases, leaving 2 bases not matched to a gene. The chain's CDR3 is CASSPSGASYEQYF. The CDR3 nucleotides are TGTGCCAGCAGCCCTAGCGGGGCCTCCTACGAGCAGTACTTC.

The sample holds many counts of this clonotype. The V call is TRBV13, the J call TRBJ1-1; TRBD1 matches 7 bases. Unmatched junction bases numbered 13, after V lost 4 bases and J lost 5 bases. This CDR3 region has 16 residues. Germline V gene lookup returns CDR1 PRHDT and CDR2 FYEKMQ (reference sequence). The CDR3 loop is CASSSRDSVSVTEAFF. The CDR3 DNA follows: TGTGCCAGCAGCTCCCGGGACAGCGTTTCTGTTACTGAAGCTTTCTTT.

The chain joins TRBV4-1 to TRBJ1-1, with 9 bases matching TRBD1. The CDR3 loop spans 16 amino acids. J was trimmed by 1 base and V by 0 bases; bases with no gene match: 3. Germline CDR1 and CDR2: MGHRA and YSYEKL. CDR3 sequence: CASSQDKTGGNTEAFF. CDR3 sequence (DNA): TGCGCCAGCAGCCAAGATAAGACAGGGGGGAACACTGAAGCTTTCTTT.

The J gene is TRBJ1-1, the V gene TRBV24-1; no reliable D call. The CDR3 totals 12 residues. The V and J ends lost 4 bases and 3 bases respectively, with 5 bases between them. CDR1 is KGHDR and CDR2 is SFDVKD in the germline V gene. The CDR3 bases are TGTGCCACCAGTGACCAATACACTGAAGCTTTCTTT. Residues: CATSDQYTEAFF.

The chain is built from TRBV19 and TRBJ2-1, with D unclear. The CDR3 length is 12 residues. The V and J ends lost 7 bases and 9 bases respectively, with 13 bases between them. Germline V lookup: CDR1 LNHDA, CDR2 SQIVND (reference sequence). The chain's CDR3 is CASTGDRGEQFF. The CDR3 DNA follows: TGTGCCAGTACCGGAGATAGAGGTGAGCAGTTCTTC.

CDR3 residues: CASSLVGGRAFNEQFF. The DNA of the CDR3 is TGTGCCAGCAGCTTAGTGGGCGGGAGGGCCTTTAATGAGCAGTTCTTC. This chain uses TRBV7-8 with TRBJ2-1, with 9 positions matching TRBD2. CDR3 length equals 16 residues. V lost 1 base to trimming and J lost 7 bases; unmatched junction nucleotides: 8. CDR1 is SGHVS and CDR2 is FQNEAQ in the germline V gene.

This clonotype was picked up a small number of times. The chain employs TRBV7-8 and TRBJ2-2, with a weak D call TRBD1 (6 bases). CDR3 length: 15 residues. Germline CDR1 reads SGHVS; CDR2 reads FQNEAQ. V was cut by 4 bases and J by 1 base, with 10 bases left in between. CDR3 coding DNA: TGTGCCAGCAGCTCCCAGGGGTGGAACACCGGGGAGCTGTTTTTT. Translation gives CASSSQGWNTGELFF.

J is TRBJ1-1 and V is TRBV7-8, with 11 nucleotides matching TRBD1. The V gene's germline CDR1 is SGHVS and CDR2 FQNEAQ. The CDR3 covers 13 residues. Trimming at V came to 10 bases and at J to 7 bases, leaving 8 bases not matched to a gene. The CDR3 DNA reads TGTGCCACCGGGACAGGGGGGTACAGTGAAGCTTTCTTT. This translates into CATGTGGYSEAFF.

This clonotype occurred a few times. This chain uses TRBV7-7 with TRBJ2-1; D gene unclear. There are 17 residues in the CDR3. Germline V CDR1 and CDR2: SSHAT, FNYEAQ (reference sequence). Trimming took 1 base from V and 4 from J, leaving 17 bases between them. The CDR3 here is CASSLEVGERPYNEQFF. The CDR3 DNA reads as TGTGCCAGCAGCTTAGAAGTTGGGGAACGCCCTTACAATGAGCAGTTCTTC. Filled out from reference TRBV7-7 and TRBJ2-1, the complete variable domain reads GAGVSQSPRYKVTKRGQDVTLRCDPISSHATLYWYQQALGQGPEFLTYFNYEAQPDKSGLPSDRFSAERPEGSISTLTIQRTEQRDSAMYRCASSLEVGERPYNEQFFGPGTRLTVL.